In its sample, the clone carrying this T cell receptor beta chain was seen once. This record comes from a study of PD-1 blockade in classical Hodgkin lymphoma. Germline lookup yields CDR1 KGHSH and CDR2 LQKENI. The CDR3 has 16 amino acids. J was trimmed by 4 bases and V by 0 bases; bases with no gene match: 4. Clones were read by immunoSEQ multiplex PCR, and TCRdb kept only the in-frame ones, dropping some. The profile covers approximately 28,000 clones, with roughly four fifths appearing a single time and around 0.62% taken by the ten largest. Sample time point: cycle 4 day 1 (C4D1), after more than 5 weeks of nivolumab. Every one of the patients relapsed after autologous stem cell transplantation (brentuximab vedotin exposure was variable). Researchers report purifying CD4+ T cells from thawed PBMCs by magnetic negative selection.

This TCR derives from a human donor with classical Hodgkin lymphoma. The chain has TRBV18 and TRBJ2-2; 8 bases map to TRBD1. Sequencing used CD4+ T cells from blood, obtained before the fourth cycle of nivolumab. CDR3 coding DNA: TGTGCCAGCTCACCACCTAACAGGGGGAGCACCGGGGAGCTGTTTTTT. It translates to CASSPPNRGSTGELFF.